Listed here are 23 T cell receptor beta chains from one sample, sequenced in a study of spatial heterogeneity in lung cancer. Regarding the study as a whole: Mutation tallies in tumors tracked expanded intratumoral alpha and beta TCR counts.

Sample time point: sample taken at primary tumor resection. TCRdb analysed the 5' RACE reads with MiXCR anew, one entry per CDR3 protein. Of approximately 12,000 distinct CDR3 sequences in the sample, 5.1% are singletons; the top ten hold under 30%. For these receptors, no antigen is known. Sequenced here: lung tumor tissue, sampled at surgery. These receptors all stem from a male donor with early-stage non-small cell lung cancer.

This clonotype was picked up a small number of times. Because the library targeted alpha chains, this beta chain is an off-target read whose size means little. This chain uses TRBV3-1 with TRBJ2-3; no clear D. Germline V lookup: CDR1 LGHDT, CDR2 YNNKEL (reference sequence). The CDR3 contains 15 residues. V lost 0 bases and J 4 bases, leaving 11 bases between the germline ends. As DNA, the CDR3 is TGTGCCAGCAGCCAAGAGGTCCTAGAGTCAGATACGCAGTATTTT. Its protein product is CASSQEVLESDTQYF.

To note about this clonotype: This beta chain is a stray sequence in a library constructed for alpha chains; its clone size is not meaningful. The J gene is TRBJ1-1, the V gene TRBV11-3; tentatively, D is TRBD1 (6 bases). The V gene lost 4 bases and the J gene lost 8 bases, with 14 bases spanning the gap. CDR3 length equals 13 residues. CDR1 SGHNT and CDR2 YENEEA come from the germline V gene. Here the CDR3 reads CASSSRGGAEAFF. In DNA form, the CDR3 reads TGTGCCAGCAGCTCGAGGGGGGGAGCGGAAGCTTTCTTT.

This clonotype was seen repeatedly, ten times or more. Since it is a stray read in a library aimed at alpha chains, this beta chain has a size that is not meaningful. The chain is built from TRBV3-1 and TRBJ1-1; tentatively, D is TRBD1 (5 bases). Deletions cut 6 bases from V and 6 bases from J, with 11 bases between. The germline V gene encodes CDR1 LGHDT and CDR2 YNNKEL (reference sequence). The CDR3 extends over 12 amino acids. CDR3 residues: CASSLGASEAFF. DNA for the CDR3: TGTGCCAGCAGTCTAGGGGCTTCTGAAGCTTTCTTT. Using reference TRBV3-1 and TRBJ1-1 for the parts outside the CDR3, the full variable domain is DTAVSQTPKYLVTQMGNDKSIKCEQNLGHDTMYWYKQDSKKFLKIMFSYNNKELIINETVPNRFSPKSPDKAHLNLHINSLELGDSAVYFCASSLGASEAFFGQGTRLTVV.

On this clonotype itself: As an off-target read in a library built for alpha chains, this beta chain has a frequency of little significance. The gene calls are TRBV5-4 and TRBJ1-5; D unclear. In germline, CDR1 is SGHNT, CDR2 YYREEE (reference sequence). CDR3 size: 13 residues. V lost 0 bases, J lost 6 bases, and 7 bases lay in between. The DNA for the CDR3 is TGTGCCAGCAGCTTGGAATCAGGTCAGCCCCAGCATTTT. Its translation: CASSLESGQPQHF.

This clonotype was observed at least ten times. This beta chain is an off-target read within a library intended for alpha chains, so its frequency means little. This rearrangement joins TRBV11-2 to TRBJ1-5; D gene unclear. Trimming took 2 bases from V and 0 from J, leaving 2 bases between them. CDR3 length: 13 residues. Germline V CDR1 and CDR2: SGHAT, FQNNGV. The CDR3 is CASSLSSNQPQHF. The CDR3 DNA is TGTGCCAGCAGCTTAAGTAGCAATCAGCCCCAGCATTTT.

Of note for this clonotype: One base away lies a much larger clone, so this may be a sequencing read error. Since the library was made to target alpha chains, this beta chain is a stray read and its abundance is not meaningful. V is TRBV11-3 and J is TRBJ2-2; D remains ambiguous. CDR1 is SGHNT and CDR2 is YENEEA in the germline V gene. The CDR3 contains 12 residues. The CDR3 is CASSLETGELFF. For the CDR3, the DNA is TGTGCCAGCAGCCTAGAGACCGGGGAGCTGTTTTTT.

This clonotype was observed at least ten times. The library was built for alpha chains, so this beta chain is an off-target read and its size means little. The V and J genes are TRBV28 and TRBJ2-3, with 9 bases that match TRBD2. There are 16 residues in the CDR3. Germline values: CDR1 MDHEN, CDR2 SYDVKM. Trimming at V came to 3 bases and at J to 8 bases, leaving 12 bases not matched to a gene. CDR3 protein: CASSFWVAGAGGTQYF. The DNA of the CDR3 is TGTGCCAGCAGTTTCTGGGTAGCGGGGGCGGGAGGTACGCAGTATTTT.

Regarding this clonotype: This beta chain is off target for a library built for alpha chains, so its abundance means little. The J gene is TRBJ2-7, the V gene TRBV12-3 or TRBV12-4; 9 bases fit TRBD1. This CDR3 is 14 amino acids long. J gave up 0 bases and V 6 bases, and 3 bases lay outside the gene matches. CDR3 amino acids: CASSRTGASYEQYF. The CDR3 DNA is TGTGCCAGCAGCAGGACAGGGGCCTCCTACGAGCAGTACTTC.

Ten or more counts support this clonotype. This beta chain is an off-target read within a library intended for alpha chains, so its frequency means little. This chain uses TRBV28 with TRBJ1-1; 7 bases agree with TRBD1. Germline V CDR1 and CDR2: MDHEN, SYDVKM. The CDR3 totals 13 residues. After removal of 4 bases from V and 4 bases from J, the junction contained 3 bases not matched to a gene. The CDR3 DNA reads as TGTGCCAGCAGTTGGGACAGAGGCACTGAAGCTTTCTTT. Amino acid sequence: CASSWDRGTEAFF.

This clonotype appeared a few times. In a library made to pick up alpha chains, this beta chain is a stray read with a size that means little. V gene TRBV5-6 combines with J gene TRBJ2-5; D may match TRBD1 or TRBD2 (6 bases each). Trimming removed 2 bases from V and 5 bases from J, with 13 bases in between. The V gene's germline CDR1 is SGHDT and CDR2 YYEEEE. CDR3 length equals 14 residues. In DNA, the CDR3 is TGTGCCAGCAGCTTTAGGGGGGCCCGGGAGACCCAGTACTTC. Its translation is CASSFRGARETQYF.

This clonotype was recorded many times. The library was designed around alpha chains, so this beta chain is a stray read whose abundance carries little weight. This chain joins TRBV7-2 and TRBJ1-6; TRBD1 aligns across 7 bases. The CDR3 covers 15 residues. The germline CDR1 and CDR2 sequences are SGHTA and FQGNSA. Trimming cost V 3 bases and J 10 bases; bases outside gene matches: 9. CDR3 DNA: TGTGCCAGCAGCTTTGGGCCAGGGGGTTTGTCACCCCTCCACTTT. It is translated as CASSFGPGGLSPLHF.

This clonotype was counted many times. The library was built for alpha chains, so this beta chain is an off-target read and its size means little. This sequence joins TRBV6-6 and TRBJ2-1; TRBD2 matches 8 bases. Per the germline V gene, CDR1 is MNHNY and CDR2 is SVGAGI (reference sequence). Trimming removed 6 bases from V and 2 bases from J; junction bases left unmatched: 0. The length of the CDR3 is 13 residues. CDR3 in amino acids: CASRRGAYNEQFF. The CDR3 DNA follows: TGTGCCAGCAGGCGGGGGGCCTACAATGAGCAGTTCTTC.

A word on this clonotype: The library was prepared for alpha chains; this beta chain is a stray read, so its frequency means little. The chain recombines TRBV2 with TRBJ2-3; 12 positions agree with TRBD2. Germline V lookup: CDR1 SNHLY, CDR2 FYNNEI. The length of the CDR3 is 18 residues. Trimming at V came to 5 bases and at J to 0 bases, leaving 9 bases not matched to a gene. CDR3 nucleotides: TGTGCCAGCAGTCCAAGACTAGCGGGGGACTTTAGCACAGATACGCAGTATTTT. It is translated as CASSPRLAGDFSTDTQYF. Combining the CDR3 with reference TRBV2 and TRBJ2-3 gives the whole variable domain EPEVTQTPSHQVTQMGQEVILRCVPISNHLYFYWYRQILGQKVEFLVSFYNNEISEKSEIFDDQFSVERPDGSNFTLKIRSTKLEDSAMYFCASSPRLAGDFSTDTQYFGPGTRLTVL.

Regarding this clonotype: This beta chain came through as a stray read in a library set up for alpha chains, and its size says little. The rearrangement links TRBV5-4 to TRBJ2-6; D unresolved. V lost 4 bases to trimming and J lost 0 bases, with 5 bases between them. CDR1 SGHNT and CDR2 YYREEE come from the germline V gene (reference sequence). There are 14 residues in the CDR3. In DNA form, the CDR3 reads TGTGCCAGCAGCCCGACCTCTGGGGCCAACGTCCTGACTTTC. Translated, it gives CASSPTSGANVLTF.

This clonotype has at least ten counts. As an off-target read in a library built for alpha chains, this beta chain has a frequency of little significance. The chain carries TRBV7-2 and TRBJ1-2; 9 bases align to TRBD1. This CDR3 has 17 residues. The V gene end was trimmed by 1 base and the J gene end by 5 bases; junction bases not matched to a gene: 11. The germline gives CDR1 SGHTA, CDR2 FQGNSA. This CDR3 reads CASSLGRGQGVGYGYTF. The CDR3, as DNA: TGTGCCAGCAGCTTAGGGCGGGGACAGGGAGTTGGGTATGGCTACACCTTC.

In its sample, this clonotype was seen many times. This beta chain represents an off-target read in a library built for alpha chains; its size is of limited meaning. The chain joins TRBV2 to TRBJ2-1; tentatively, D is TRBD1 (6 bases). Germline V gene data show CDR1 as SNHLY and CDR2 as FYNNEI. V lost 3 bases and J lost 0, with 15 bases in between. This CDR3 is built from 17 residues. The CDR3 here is CASSESGDKFSYNEQFF. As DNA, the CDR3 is TGTGCCAGCAGTGAGTCAGGGGACAAGTTCTCCTACAATGAGCAGTTCTTC.

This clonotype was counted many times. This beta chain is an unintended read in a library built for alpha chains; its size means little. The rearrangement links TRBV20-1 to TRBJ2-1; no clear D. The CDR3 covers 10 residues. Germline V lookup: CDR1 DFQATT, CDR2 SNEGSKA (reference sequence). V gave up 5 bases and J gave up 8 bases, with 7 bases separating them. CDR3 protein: CSALHHEQFF. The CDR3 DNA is TGCAGTGCTCTCCACCATGAGCAGTTCTTC.

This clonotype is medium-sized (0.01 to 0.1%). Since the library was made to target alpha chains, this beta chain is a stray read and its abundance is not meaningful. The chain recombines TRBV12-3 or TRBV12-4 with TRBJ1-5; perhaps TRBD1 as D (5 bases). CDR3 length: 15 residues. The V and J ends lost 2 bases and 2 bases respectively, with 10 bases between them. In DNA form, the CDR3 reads TGTGCCAGCAGTTTATCAGGGATGGGCAATCAGCCCCAGCATTTT. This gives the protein CASSLSGMGNQPQHF.

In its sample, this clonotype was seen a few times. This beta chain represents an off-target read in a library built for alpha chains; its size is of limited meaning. The chain's CDR3 is CASSPGTSGGTETQYF. The CDR3 DNA sequence: TGTGCCAGCAGTCCCGGGACTAGCGGGGGGACGGAGACCCAGTACTTC. V and J are TRBV27 and TRBJ2-5; 15 nucleotides agree with TRBD2. The ends lost 5 bases at V and 5 bases at J; junction bases unmatched: 6. CDR3 length equals 16 residues. The germline gives CDR1 MNHEY, CDR2 SMNVEV (reference sequence).

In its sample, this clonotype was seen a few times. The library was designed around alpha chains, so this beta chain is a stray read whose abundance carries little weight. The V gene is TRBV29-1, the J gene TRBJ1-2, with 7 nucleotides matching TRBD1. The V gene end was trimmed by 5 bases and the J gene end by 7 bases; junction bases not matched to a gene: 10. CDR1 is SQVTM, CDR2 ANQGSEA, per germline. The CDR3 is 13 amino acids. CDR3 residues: CSVPRTGLSGYTF. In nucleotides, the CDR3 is TGCAGCGTTCCCCGGACAGGACTATCTGGCTACACCTTC. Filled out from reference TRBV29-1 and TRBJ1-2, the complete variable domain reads SAVISQKPSRDICQRGTSLTIQCQVDSQVTMMFWYRQQPGQSLTLIATANQGSEATYESGFVIDKFPISRPNLTFSTLTVSNMSPEDSSIYLCSVPRTGLSGYTFGSGTRLTVV.

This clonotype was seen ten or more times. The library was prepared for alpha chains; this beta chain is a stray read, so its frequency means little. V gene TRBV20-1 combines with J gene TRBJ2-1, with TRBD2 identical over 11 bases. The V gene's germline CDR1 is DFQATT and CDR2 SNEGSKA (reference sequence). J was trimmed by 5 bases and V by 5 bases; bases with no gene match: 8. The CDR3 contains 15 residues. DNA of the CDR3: TGCAGTGCTTTTGGACTAGCGGGTCTAGACAATGAGCAGTTCTTC. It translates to CSAFGLAGLDNEQFF.

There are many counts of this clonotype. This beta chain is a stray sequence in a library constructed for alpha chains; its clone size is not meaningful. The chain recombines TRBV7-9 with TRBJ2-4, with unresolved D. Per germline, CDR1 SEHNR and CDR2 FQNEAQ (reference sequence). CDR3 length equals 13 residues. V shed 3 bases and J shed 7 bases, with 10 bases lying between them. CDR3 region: CASSFGSGNIQYF. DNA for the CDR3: TGTGCCAGCAGCTTTGGTTCCGGGAACATTCAGTACTTC.

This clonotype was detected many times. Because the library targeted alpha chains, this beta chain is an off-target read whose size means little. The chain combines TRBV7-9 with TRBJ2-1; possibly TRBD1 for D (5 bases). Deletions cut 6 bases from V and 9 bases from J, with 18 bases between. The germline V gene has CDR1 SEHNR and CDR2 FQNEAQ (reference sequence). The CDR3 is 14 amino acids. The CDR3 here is CASRDKGGSSEQFF. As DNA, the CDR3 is TGTGCCAGCAGGGACAAAGGCGGCTCGAGTGAGCAGTTCTTC.